What follows are 2 T cell receptor beta chains derived from one specimen sequenced in a study of siplizumab effects on memory and regulatory T cells. Assay: immunoSEQ multiplex PCR; the TCRdb copy retains only in-frame clones and omits some. The repertoire holds about 100,000 clones, with about 95% as singletons. The sample comprised non-Treg CD4+ T cells sorted from blood. These receptor sequences come from a human donor in good health.

This chain uses TRBV5-1 with TRBJ2-5, with D possibly called TRBD1 or TRBD2 (5 bases each). V lost 8 bases and J lost 4, with 15 bases in between. This CDR3 contains 13 residues. Germline assignment: CDR1 SGHRS and CDR2 YFSETQ. CDR3 coding DNA: TGCGCCAGAGTGTTTGGGGGTTTAGAGACCCAGTACTTC. It specifies CARVFGGLETQYF.

This clone was seen only once. The V call is TRBV7-9, the J call TRBJ1-4; a weak D match, TRBD1 (5 bases). V gave up 4 bases and J gave up 0 bases, with 21 bases separating them. Germline V gene data show CDR1 as SEHNR and CDR2 as FQNEAQ (reference sequence). The CDR3 loop spans 19 amino acids. The CDR3 reads CASSSGLTSLTATNEKLFF. The CDR3, as DNA: TGTGCCAGCAGCTCGGGACTGACCAGCCTTACCGCAACTAATGAAAAACTGTTTTTT.